The 30 T cell receptor beta chains below come from one sample, sequenced in a study of blood T cell repertoires in COVID-19. Clones were read by immunoSEQ multiplex PCR, and TCRdb kept only the in-frame ones, dropping some. This sample has about 310,000 clones, with approximately 86% found just once. Specimen: PBMCs or T cells enriched from blood (not recorded which). Source of these receptors: a woman aged 18-35 years who had recovered from COVID-19.

The chain has TRBV7-9 and TRBJ1-1; D not resolved. V gave up 7 bases and J gave up 6 bases, with 18 bases separating them. Germline loops: CDR1 SEHNR, CDR2 FQNEAQ (reference sequence). CDR3 length: 14 amino acids. The CDR3, as DNA: TGTGCCAGCACCCATTATTTGGCGGGCGCTGAAGCTTTCTTT. Translation gives CASTHYLAGAEAFF.

The V call is TRBV18, the J call TRBJ1-1; 9 bases are shared with TRBD1. Germline CDR1 KGHSH, CDR2 LQKENI. V dropped 3 bases and J dropped 4; count of bases not matched to a gene: 9. CDR3 size: 16 residues. CDR3 protein: CASSPGNRGLGTEAFF. CDR3 bases: TGTGCCAGCTCACCGGGTAACAGGGGGCTAGGCACTGAAGCTTTCTTT.

V usage is TRBV11-3 and J usage is TRBJ1-1, with unresolved D. Trimming stripped 5 bases from V and 9 bases from J, with 13 bases between. CDR1 is SGHNT and CDR2 is YENEEA in the germline V gene. The CDR3 has 12 amino acids. The CDR3 coding sequence is TGTGCCAGCAGCACCAACGGAGGAAAAGCTTTCTTT. Protein product: CASSTNGGKAFF.

The chain couples TRBV28 to TRBJ1-1; no clear D gene. V gave up 9 bases and J gave up 1 base, with 18 bases separating them. Germline CDR1 is MDHEN and CDR2 is SYDVKM. The CDR3 sequence is 15 residues long. CDR3: CASGIGAAGNTEAFF. The CDR3 nucleotides are TGTGCCAGTGGGATAGGAGCGGCGGGGAACACTGAAGCTTTCTTT. Supplemented by reference TRBV28 and TRBJ1-1, the full variable domain reads DVKVTQSSRYLVKRTGEKVFLECVQDMDHENMFWYRQDPGLGLRLIYFSYDVKMKEKGDIPEGYSVSREKKERFSLILESASTNQTSMYLCASGIGAAGNTEAFFGQGTRLTVV.

The chain is built from TRBV4-3 and TRBJ1-1; no firm D call. CDR1 LGHNA and CDR2 YSLEER come from the germline V gene. V was pared by 5 bases and J by 5 bases, with 12 bases between. The CDR3 is made up of 13 amino acids. This chain's CDR3 is CASSTRTGTEAFF. The CDR3, as DNA: TGCGCCAGCAGCACCAGGACGGGGACTGAAGCTTTCTTT.

V is TRBV2 and J is TRBJ1-1; D not resolved. Trimming pared 0 bases from V and 7 bases from J, leaving 12 bases between. Germline loops: CDR1 SNHLY, CDR2 FYNNEI. The CDR3 is made up of 14 amino acids. Here the CDR3 DNA reads TGTGCCAGCAGTGAAGCGCTGAGGACTGGTGAAGCTTTCTTT. Translating it yields CASSEALRTGEAFF.

The gene calls are TRBV11-2 and TRBJ1-4, with D perhaps matching TRBD1 (6 bases). Germline-derived CDR1 and CDR2 are SGHAT and FQNNGV. The ends were cut back, 2 bases at V and 7 bases at J, with 17 bases in the middle. CDR3 length: 16 residues. The CDR3 sequence: CASSLRGGGGVEKLFF. Here the CDR3 DNA reads TGTGCCAGCAGCTTAAGAGGAGGGGGGGGCGTTGAAAAACTGTTTTTT. Full variable domain (rest looked up from reference TRBV11-2 and TRBJ1-4): EAGVAQSPRYKIIEKRQSVAFWCNPISGHATLYWYQQILGQGPKLLIQFQNNGVVDDSQLPKDRFSAERLKGVDSTLKIQPAKLEDSAVYLCASSLRGGGGVEKLFFGSGTQLSVL.

The chain has TRBV27 and TRBJ1-5; 10 bases map to TRBD1. The CDR3 loop spans 18 amino acids. The ends lost 5 bases at V and 1 base at J; junction bases unmatched: 11. CDR1 and CDR2 from the germline V gene are MNHEY and SMNVEV (reference sequence). CDR3 protein: CASSPGTGDSRSNQPQHF. The DNA of the CDR3 is TGTGCCAGCAGTCCGGGGACAGGGGATTCTCGGAGCAATCAGCCCCAGCATTTT.

The V call is TRBV5-1, the J call TRBJ2-6; the D is unclear. V lost 2 bases and J 2 bases, leaving 5 bases between the germline ends. The CDR3 runs 14 residues. Per the germline V gene, CDR1 is SGHRS and CDR2 is YFSETQ. The CDR3 sequence is CASSFRPGANVLTF. The CDR3, as DNA: TGCGCCAGCAGCTTCAGGCCTGGGGCCAACGTCCTGACTTTC.

This sequence joins TRBV6-5 and TRBJ2-1; 10 bases are a match to TRBD2. Germline CDR1 MNHEY, CDR2 SVGAGI. The trim removed 6 bases at V and 5 bases at J, leaving 7 bases unmatched. This CDR3 region has 15 residues. The CDR3 protein is CASSQGLARHNEQFF. The CDR3 bases are TGTGCCAGCAGCCAGGGACTAGCGAGACACAATGAGCAGTTCTTC.

The rearrangement uses TRBV21-1 and TRBJ1-2. TRBV21-1 is a pseudogene segment. The CDR3 runs to 15 residues. The CDR3 DNA sequence: TGTGCCAGCAGCAATAAGGGCAGGGACTCCGGGGGCTACACCTTC. Residues: CASSNKGRDSGGYTF.

The V and J genes are TRBV4-2 and TRBJ2-5; TRBD2 matches 8 bases. Germline CDR1 and CDR2: LGHNA and YNFKEQ. CDR3 length: 15 amino acids. V dropped 0 bases and J dropped 4; count of bases not matched to a gene: 4. In DNA form, the CDR3 reads TGTGCCAGCAGCCAAGAAGGACTAGCCACAGAGACCCAGTACTTC. Encoded protein: CASSQEGLATETQYF.

The chain combines TRBV5-1 with TRBJ1-2; 7 positions match TRBD1. The J segment lost 1 base and the V segment lost 2 bases, leaving 5 bases of the junction unmatched. From germline, CDR1 is SGHRS and CDR2 YFSETQ. The CDR3 is made up of 15 amino acids. The CDR3 DNA sequence: TGCGCCAGCAGCTTAAGGACAGGATATAACTATGGCTACACCTTC. Encoded protein: CASSLRTGYNYGYTF.

This clone showed up just a few times. This chain joins TRBV19 and TRBJ2-4; tentative D call: TRBD1 (6 bases). The germline V gene encodes CDR1 LNHDA and CDR2 SQIVND (reference sequence). Trimming took off 3 bases at V and 1 base at J, with 7 bases between the two ends. This CDR3 is 14 amino acids long. CDR3 protein: CASSMGAAKNIQYF. CDR3 nucleotide sequence: TGTGCCAGTAGTATGGGGGCGGCCAAAAACATTCAGTACTTC.

The CDR3 sequence: CASSPPTGSRQETQYF. CDR3 coding DNA: TGTGCCAGCTCACCACCGACAGGGAGTCGCCAAGAGACCCAGTACTTC. The rearrangement joins TRBV18 to TRBJ2-5, with 7 bases that match TRBD1. The CDR3 consists of 16 residues. The V and J ends lost 0 bases and 1 base, in that order; junction bases with no gene match: 5. Per the germline V gene, CDR1 is KGHSH and CDR2 is LQKENI.

The gene calls are TRBV6-5 and TRBJ1-2; TRBD1 aligns across 9 bases. Germline CDR1 reads MNHEY; CDR2 reads SVGAGI. V shed 5 bases and J 5 bases; nucleotides not matched to a gene: 3. This CDR3 region has 13 residues. CDR3 sequence: CASSRTGAYGYTF. The CDR3 region has the DNA TGTGCCAGCAGTCGGACAGGGGCATATGGCTACACCTTC.

The chain carries TRBV28 and TRBJ1-4, with D unclear. The CDR3 totals 15 residues. V lost 0 bases and J lost 6, with 11 bases in between. Germline loops: CDR1 MDHEN, CDR2 SYDVKM. For the CDR3, the DNA is TGTGCCAGCAGTTTATGGGGGAGGAACGATGAAAAACTGTTTTTT. Protein sequence: CASSLWGRNDEKLFF.

The rearrangement uses TRBV6-5 and TRBJ1-5; TRBD1 matches 7 bases. This CDR3 is built from 14 residues. V dropped 2 bases and J dropped 2; count of bases not matched to a gene: 0. Per the germline V gene, CDR1 is MNHEY and CDR2 is SVGAGI. The DNA of the CDR3 is TGTGCCAGCAGTTACCAGGGGGGCAATCAGCCCCAGCATTTT. This sequence encodes CASSYQGGNQPQHF.

The genes are TRBV4-2 and TRBJ1-5; D gene ambiguous. This CDR3 has 14 amino acids. Trimming stripped 3 bases from V and 4 bases from J, with 10 bases between. Germline values: CDR1 LGHNA, CDR2 YNFKEQ. The CDR3 reads CASSHGLINQPQHF. The CDR3 region has the DNA TGTGCCAGCAGCCACGGACTAATTAATCAGCCCCAGCATTTT.

The chain links TRBV5-1 to TRBJ1-2; 9 bases match TRBD1. The CDR3 has 15 residues. Germline CDR1 SGHRS, CDR2 YFSETQ. J gave up 8 bases and V 0 bases, and 8 bases lay outside the gene matches. The CDR3 loop is CASSLEFAGQGGYTF. The CDR3 bases are TGCGCCAGCAGCTTGGAATTCGCCGGACAGGGGGGCTACACCTTC.

The chain links TRBV5-1 to TRBJ2-6, with TRBD2 matching over 7 bases. J lost 1 base, V lost 0 bases, and 1 base had no gene match. CDR1 is SGHRS, CDR2 YFSETQ, per germline. The CDR3 length is 16 residues. CDR3 in DNA: TGCGCCAGCAGCTTGGGGGAGGGGTCTGGGGCCAACGTCCTGACTTTC. Translation gives CASSLGEGSGANVLTF.

The genes are TRBV9 and TRBJ2-2; tentatively, D is TRBD2 (6 bases). Trimming removed 3 bases at V and 4 bases at J, with 16 bases between. CDR3 length equals 16 residues. The germline V gene has CDR1 SGDLS and CDR2 YYNGEE. CDR3 DNA: TGTGCCAGCAGCGAAGGGAAAGGGCGGGGCACCGGGGAGCTGTTTTTT. Its protein is CASSEGKGRGTGELFF.

This clone was counted a few times. The CDR3: CASFQGDGYTF. In DNA, the CDR3 is TGCGCCAGCTTTCAGGGGGATGGCTACACCTTC. The V gene is TRBV23-1, the J gene TRBJ1-2; 7 bases are a match to TRBD1. TRBV23-1 is treated as an ORF (open reading frame) with a function not yet certain. This CDR3 has 11 residues. The ends lost 8 bases at V and 6 bases at J; junction bases unmatched: 3.

The chain recombines TRBV5-1 with TRBJ2-5; a weak D match, TRBD2 (6 bases). V was shortened by 0 bases and J by 4 bases, with 7 bases between the two germline ends. Germline assignment: CDR1 SGHRS and CDR2 YFSETQ. This CDR3 has 13 amino acids. CDR3 loop: CASSLEAGETQYF. The CDR3 bases are TGCGCCAGCAGCTTGGAAGCGGGAGAGACCCAGTACTTC.

V is TRBV7-9 and J is TRBJ2-1; possible D gene TRBD2, 6 bases. CDR1 SEHNR and CDR2 FQNEAQ come from the germline V gene (reference sequence). The CDR3 spans 13 residues. V was clipped by 4 bases and J by 12 bases, with 16 bases between them. The CDR3 here is CASSSPGTFWQFF. The CDR3 DNA follows: TGTGCCAGCAGCTCCCCGGGGACTTTCTGGCAGTTCTTC.

The rearrangement joins TRBV4-1 to TRBJ1-2; the D gene is possibly TRBD1 (6 bases). Trimming took 1 base from V and 3 from J, leaving 18 bases between them. The CDR3 covers 17 residues. Germline V gene data show CDR1 as MGHRA and CDR2 as YSYEKL. CDR3 region: CASSQGFRQGSYYGYTF. DNA for the CDR3: TGCGCCAGCAGCCAAGGGTTTCGTCAGGGGAGTTACTATGGCTACACCTTC.

The chain combines TRBV27 with TRBJ2-7, with 10 bases identical to TRBD1. The CDR3 extends over 16 amino acids. V was pared by 4 bases and J by 2 bases, with 8 bases of the junction left unmatched. Germline values: CDR1 MNHEY, CDR2 SMNVEV (reference sequence). For the CDR3, the DNA is TGTGCCAGCAGTTCATTCGGGACAGGGGTCGCCTACGAGCAGTACTTC. Protein: CASSSFGTGVAYEQYF.

The rearrangement joins TRBV28 to TRBJ1-2; D is perhaps TRBD1 (5 bases). This CDR3 is 12 amino acids long. Between the trimmed V and J ends, which lost 6 bases and 5 bases, there was a span of 10 bases. Germline lookup yields CDR1 MDHEN and CDR2 SYDVKM. The chain's CDR3 is CASRAGRYGYTF. The CDR3 DNA follows: TGTGCCAGCAGGGCAGGGCGGTATGGCTACACCTTC.

The chain combines TRBV28 with TRBJ1-1; 7 bases match TRBD1. Germline CDR1 and CDR2: MDHEN and SYDVKM. The CDR3 has 14 residues. Trimming cost V 6 bases and J 7 bases; bases outside gene matches: 11. The CDR3 bases are TGTGCCAGCAGCCTGGGTATAGGACAGGTTGAAGCTTTCTTT. Its translation is CASSLGIGQVEAFF.

This clone was seen only a few times. CDR3 protein: CASSTMMGSYQPQHF. The CDR3 DNA reads as TGTGCCAGTAGTACCATGATGGGGAGTTACCAGCCCCAGCATTTT. The rearrangement uses TRBV19 and TRBJ1-5; no reliable D call. The CDR3 extends over 15 amino acids. Germline V CDR1 and CDR2: LNHDA, SQIVND (reference sequence). Trimming shortened V by 4 bases and J by 7 bases, and 17 bases separated the two germline ends.